The rows below give T cell receptor beta chains drawn from one sample of a study of radiotherapy plus CTLA-4 blockade in lung cancer. Sequencing was performed with immunoSEQ multiplex PCR; in TCRdb, only in-frame clones are kept and a portion is missing. There are roughly 97,000 clones in the sample; around 79% occur only once, and around 3% lies in the top ten. The starting material was peripheral blood, obtained from a patient treated with radiotherapy plus ipilimumab. These receptors all come from a human donor with non-small cell lung cancer who had a partial response to radiotherapy plus ipilimumab. Some clones in this sample may be carry-over from other donors' samples. CDR3s include the opening cysteine and the closing phenylalanine or tryptophan. Fields, in order: CDR3 length, clone size, J gene, V gene, D gene, CDR3 DNA, CDR3 protein. D genes are given only for firm matches. Where a row states a size, it is once, few, many or the class of an expanded clone; other rows omit it.

14 NA TRBJ1-2 TRBV9 TRBD1 TGTGCCAGCAGCGTAGGGACAGGGATCTATGGCTACACCTTC CASSVGTGIYGYTF
15 NA TRBJ2-5 TRBV18 NA TGTGCCAGCTCACCTTCGACAGGTCCTCAAGAGACCCAGTACTTC CASSPSTGPQETQYF
15 NA TRBJ1-1 TRBV27 TRBD1 TGTGCCAGCAGTTCCCCGCGGACAGGGCTTGTTGAAGCTTTCTTT CASSSPRTGLVEAFF
15 NA TRBJ2-3 TRBV7-8 NA TGTGCCAGCAGCTTAGCTACCAGGGGCACAGATACGCAGTATTTT CASSLATRGTDTQYF
16 NA TRBJ1-1 TRBV27 TRBD1 TGTGCCAGCAGTCCTACCACCGGGACAGGGTGGACTGAAGCTTTCTTT CASSPTTGTGWTEAFF
12 NA TRBJ2-5 TRBV10-3 NA TGTGCCATCAGCGGCGGGAAAGAGACCCAGTACTTC CAISGGKETQYF
16 NA TRBJ2-5 TRBV7-6 TRBD1 TGTGCCAGCAGCTTAGCGTCTGCCAGGGGGCTAGAGACCCAGTACTTC CASSLASARGLETQYF
14 few TRBJ2-1 TRBV5-4 TRBD2 TGTGCCAGCAGCTTGGCCTTAGCGGGGCATGAGCAGTTCTTC CASSLALAGHEQFF
14 NA TRBJ1-1 TRBV7-2 TRBD1 TGTGCCAGCAGCTTCGGGACAGGGCTCTTTGAAGCTTTCTTT CASSFGTGLFEAFF
14 NA TRBJ2-1 TRBV7-3 TRBD1 TGTGCCAGCTCAAAATCCGGGACAGACCCAGAGCAGTTCTTC CASSKSGTDPEQFF
16 NA TRBJ2-4 TRBV27 NA TGTGCCAGCAGTCTTCTAGGATGGGTGGCCAAAAACATTCAGTACTTC CASSLLGWVAKNIQYF
15 NA TRBJ1-2 TRBV19 NA TGTGCCAGTAGTATAGGACAGCAACCTAACTATGGCTACACCTTC CASSIGQQPNYGYTF
15 NA TRBJ2-4 TRBV4-1 TRBD1 TGCGCCAGCAGCCACGGAGGACAGGGCGGAGTCCTTCAGTACTTC CASSHGGQGGVLQYF
12 NA TRBJ1-4 TRBV4-1 NA TGCGCCAGCAGCCACAATACAGACAAACTGTTTTTT CASSHNTDKLFF
11 NA TRBJ2-7 TRBV28 NA TGTGCCAGCAGTTTCGCCTACGAGCAGTACTTC CASSFAYEQYF
14 once TRBJ2-7 TRBV5-1 TRBD2 TGCGCCAGCAGCTTAGGGACTAGTAGTGGCGAGCAGTACTTC CASSLGTSSGEQYF
13 NA TRBJ1-2 TRBV6-1 NA TGTGCCAGCAGTGAATTACAGGGAACTGGCTACACCTTC CASSELQGTGYTF
14 NA TRBJ2-2 TRBV7-9 TRBD1 TGTGCCAGCAGCTCGACAGGGGCCACCGGGGAGCTGTTTTTT CASSSTGATGELFF
13 NA TRBJ1-2 TRBV30 NA TGTGCCTGGAGTGTCGGAGGATACTATGGCTACACCTTC CAWSVGGYYGYTF
20 NA TRBJ2-1 TRBV19 TRBD2 TGTGCCAGTAGTATTGATTCAGGGTCGATAGCGGGAGGTTTCTACAATGAGCAGTTCTTC CASSIDSGSIAGGFYNEQFF
14 few TRBJ1-1 TRBV5-1 NA TGCGCCAGCAGAGATGGTAGGGGATCCACTGAAGCTTTCTTT CASRDGRGSTEAFF
17 NA TRBJ2-3 TRBV7-3 NA TGTGCCAGCAGCCTATACGCCACACAGGGCTCCGCAGATACGCAGTATTTT CASSLYATQGSADTQYF
15 NA TRBJ1-1 TRBV28 TRBD1 TGTGCCAGCAGCTCCCGGGACAGGGTAGGCACTGAAGCTTTCTTT CASSSRDRVGTEAFF
16 few TRBJ2-5 TRBV6-7 NA TGTGCCAGCAGTTACTCCCCCCTAGCCTTCCAAGAGACCCAGTACTTC CASSYSPLAFQETQYF
15 once TRBJ2-2 TRBV7-2 TRBD2 TGTGCCAGCAGCTTAGTAGCGGGGGGAAGCGGGGAGCTGTTTTTT CASSLVAGGSGELFF
16 NA TRBJ2-3 TRBV4-3 TRBD1 TGCGCCAGCAGCCAACCTGACAGGGGACGCACAGATACGCAGTATTTT CASSQPDRGRTDTQYF
16 NA TRBJ1-2 TRBV4-2 TRBD1 TGTGCCAGCAGCCAAGAAACGGACAGGGTATTTTATGGCTACACCTTC CASSQETDRVFYGYTF
19 NA TRBJ2-2 TRBV5-5 TRBD2 TGTGCCAGCAGCCGATTAATACTCCGGGACTATACGAACACCGGGGAGCTGTTTTTT CASSRLILRDYTNTGELFF
13 NA TRBJ2-1 TRBV2 TRBD2 TGTGCCAGCAATCTAGCGGGAGGGAATGAGCAGTTCTTC CASNLAGGNEQFF